This TCR beta chain was profiled in a study of blood T cell repertoires in COVID-19. Study-wide background: Samples representing acute and convalescent COVID-19 were sourced from the United States, Italy and Spain. Sources were T cells, B-cell-depleted T cells, or PBMCs; the material itself was cDNA or gDNA.

As handled by the study authors: From reference gene primer amplification, estimates of nucleated cell counts were derived. Clones were read by immunoSEQ multiplex PCR, and TCRdb kept only the in-frame ones, dropping some. V, J and clone size were drawn from that table, and D and trimming were deduced from the DNA. Among approximately 170,000 clones, about nine tenths were seen once, and the ten largest hold around 1.2%. V gave up 4 bases and J gave up 0 bases, with 8 bases separating them. The CDR3 consists of 15 residues. Per the germline V gene, CDR1 is SGHRS and CDR2 is YFSETQ. Material: peripheral blood. The source is a man younger than 45 with acute or convalescent COVID-19. J is TRBJ2-6 and V is TRBV5-1; a possible D gene is TRBD2 (5 bases). CDR3 DNA sequence: TGCGCCAGCAGCCGGGAAGGCTCTGGGGCCAACGTCCTGACTTTC. Translating it yields CASSREGSGANVLTF.